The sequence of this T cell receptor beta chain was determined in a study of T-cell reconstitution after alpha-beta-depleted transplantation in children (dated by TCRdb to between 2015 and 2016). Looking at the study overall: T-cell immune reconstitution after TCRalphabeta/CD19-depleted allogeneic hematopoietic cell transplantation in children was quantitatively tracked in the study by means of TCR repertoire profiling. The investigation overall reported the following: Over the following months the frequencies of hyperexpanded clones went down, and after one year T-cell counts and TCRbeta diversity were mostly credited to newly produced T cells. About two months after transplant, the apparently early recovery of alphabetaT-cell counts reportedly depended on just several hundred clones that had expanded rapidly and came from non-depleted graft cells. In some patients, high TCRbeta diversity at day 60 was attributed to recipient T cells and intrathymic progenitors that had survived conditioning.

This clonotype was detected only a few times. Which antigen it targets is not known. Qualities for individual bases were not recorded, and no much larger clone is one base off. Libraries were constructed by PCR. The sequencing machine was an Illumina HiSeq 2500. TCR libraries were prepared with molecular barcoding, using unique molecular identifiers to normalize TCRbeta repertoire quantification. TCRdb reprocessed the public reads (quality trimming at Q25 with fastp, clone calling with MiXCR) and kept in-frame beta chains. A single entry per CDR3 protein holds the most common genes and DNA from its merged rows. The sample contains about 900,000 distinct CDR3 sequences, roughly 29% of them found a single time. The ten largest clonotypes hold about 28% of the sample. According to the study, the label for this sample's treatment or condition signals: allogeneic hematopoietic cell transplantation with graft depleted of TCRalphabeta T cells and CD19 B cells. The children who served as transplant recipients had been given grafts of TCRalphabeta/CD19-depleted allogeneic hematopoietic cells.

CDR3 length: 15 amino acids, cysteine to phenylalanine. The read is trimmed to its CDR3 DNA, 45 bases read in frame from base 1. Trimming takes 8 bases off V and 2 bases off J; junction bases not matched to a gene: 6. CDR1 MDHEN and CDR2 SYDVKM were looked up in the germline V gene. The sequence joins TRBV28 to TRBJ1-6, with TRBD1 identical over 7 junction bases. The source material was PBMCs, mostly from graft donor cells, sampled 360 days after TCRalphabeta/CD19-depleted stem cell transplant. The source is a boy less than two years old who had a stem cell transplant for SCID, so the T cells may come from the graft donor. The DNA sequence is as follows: TGTGCCAGCGCAGGGGGGGCGGCCTATAATTCACCCCTCCACTTT. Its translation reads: CASAGGAAYNSPLHF.